This T cell receptor (beta chain) originates from a study of early T cells in non-severe SARS-CoV-2 infection (dated by TCRdb to the early 2020s). Regarding the study in general: Because TCR sequencing was done on bulk RNA from unsorted whole blood, the alpha and beta chains could not be paired. Study-wide conclusions, independent of this receptor: VDJdb matching was skewed toward anti-spike CD8 responses and likely underestimated virus-specific expansions, missing private and CD4 specificities.

This clonotype was recorded a few times. Its binding antigen is unknown. Within one base of it there is no much larger clone, and no base qualities were kept. A case-control design nested within a healthcare worker cohort in London, UK, was used, with weekly nasopharyngeal swab PCR tests and blood sampling performed. Healthcare workers were recruited during the week of the UK lockdown, between 23 and 31 March 2020, and followed weekly for up to about 15 weeks. The library was built by means of 5' RACE. Sequenced on a NextSeq 500. To correct for sequencing error and PCR bias, the TCR library protocol tagged individual cDNA molecules with unique molecular identifiers. Both TCR alpha and beta chains were sequenced, and tight co-correlation was observed between alpha and beta sequence abundances in each sample. On the study's bioinformatics: Decombinator V4 was used to annotate TCR sequences for V gene, J gene and CDR3. TCRs were defined as expanded if a significant change between any two time points was detected under a Poisson model with p below 0.0001. TCR abundances were normalised to the total number of TCRs sequenced in each sample and reported as counts per million. MAIT TCRs were defined by TRAV1-2 paired with TRAJ12, TRAJ20 or TRAJ33, and iNKT TCRs by TRAV10 paired with TRAJ18. VDJdb, accessed 1 November 2021, was searched for CMV, EBV and SARS-CoV-2 annotated TCRs, with TCRs annotated for multiple antigens excluded. TCRdb ran its own pipeline on the public reads, namely fastp trimming at Q25 and MiXCR clone calling, and kept in-frame beta chains. Rows are unified per CDR3 protein, each entry keeping the most common DNA and genes. For this entry, the V and J calls and clone size follow TCRdb and not the study's own pipeline. The sample data list about 56,000 distinct CDR3 sequences, and around 16% of these were observed just once. 4.1% of the sample is in the top ten clones.

Spanning cysteine to phenylalanine, the CDR3 consists of 13 amino acids. Of the read, only the CDR3 DNA is kept; its 39 bases are in frame from base 1. Taken from the germline V gene, the CDR1 and CDR2 loops are MGHRA and YSYEKL. V is cut by 0 bases and J by 8 bases, and the space between the germline ends is 5 bases. The receptor's source is an adult who was a healthcare worker with PCR-confirmed SARS-CoV-2 infection or an uninfected control (not recorded which). The rearranged chain carries TRBV4-1 and TRBJ1-6; the D segment cannot be called with confidence. Sequenced material: whole blood, taken at baseline. In nucleotides, the sequence is TGCGCCAGCAGCCAAGACGGGTATTCACCCCTCCACTTT. Translated, it gives CASSQDGYSPLHF.